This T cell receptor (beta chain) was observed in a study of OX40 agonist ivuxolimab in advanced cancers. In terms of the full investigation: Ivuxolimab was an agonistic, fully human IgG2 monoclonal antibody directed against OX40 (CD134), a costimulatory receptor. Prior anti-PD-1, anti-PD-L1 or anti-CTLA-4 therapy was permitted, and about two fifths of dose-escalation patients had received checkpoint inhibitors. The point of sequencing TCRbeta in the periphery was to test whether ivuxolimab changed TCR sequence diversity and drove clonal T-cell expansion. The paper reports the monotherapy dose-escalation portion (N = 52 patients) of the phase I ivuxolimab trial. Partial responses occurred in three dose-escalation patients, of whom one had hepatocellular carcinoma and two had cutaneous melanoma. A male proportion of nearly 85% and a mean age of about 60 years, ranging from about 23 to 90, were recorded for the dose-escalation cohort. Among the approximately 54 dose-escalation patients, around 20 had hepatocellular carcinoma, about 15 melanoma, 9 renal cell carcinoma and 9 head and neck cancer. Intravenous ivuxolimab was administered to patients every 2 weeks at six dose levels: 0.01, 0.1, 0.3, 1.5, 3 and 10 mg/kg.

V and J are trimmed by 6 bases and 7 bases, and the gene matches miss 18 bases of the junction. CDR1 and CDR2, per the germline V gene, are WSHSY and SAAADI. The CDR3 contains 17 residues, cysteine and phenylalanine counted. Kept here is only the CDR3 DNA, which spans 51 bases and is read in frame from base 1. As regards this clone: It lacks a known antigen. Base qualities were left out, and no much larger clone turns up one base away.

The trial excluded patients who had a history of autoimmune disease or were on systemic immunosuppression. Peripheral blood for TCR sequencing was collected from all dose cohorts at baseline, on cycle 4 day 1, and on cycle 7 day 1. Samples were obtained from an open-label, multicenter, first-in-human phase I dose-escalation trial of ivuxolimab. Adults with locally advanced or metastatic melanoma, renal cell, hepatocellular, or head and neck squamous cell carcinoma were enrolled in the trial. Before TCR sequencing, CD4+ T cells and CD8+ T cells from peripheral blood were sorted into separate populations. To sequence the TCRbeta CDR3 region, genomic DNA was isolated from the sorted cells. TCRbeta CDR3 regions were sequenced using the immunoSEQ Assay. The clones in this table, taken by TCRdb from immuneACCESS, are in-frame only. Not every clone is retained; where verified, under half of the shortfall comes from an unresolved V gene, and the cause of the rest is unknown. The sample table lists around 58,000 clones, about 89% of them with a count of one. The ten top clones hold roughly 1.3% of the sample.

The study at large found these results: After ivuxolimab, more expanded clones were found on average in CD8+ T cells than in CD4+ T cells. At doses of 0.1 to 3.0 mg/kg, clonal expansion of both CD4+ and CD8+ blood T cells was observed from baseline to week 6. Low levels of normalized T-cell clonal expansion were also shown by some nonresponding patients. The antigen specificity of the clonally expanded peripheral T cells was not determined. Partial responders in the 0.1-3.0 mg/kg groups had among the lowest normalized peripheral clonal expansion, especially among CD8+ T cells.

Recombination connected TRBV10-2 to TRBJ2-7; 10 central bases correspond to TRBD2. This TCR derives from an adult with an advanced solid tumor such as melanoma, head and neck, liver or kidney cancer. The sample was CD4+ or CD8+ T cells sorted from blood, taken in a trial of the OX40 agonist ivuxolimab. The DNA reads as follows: TGCGCCAGCAGCGCCCCCATGGCCAGCGGGAGGGCGGGTGAGCAGTACTTC. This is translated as CASSAPMASGRAGEQYF.